This T cell receptor (beta chain) was profiled in a study of CXCR3-negative and CXCR3-positive naive CD8 T cells. In the study overall: The total count of TRB reads reached approximately 140 million, and each library contributed about 1.5 +/- 0.3 million.

The CDR3 is 14 residues long. CDR1 and CDR2 (germline): SGHTA, FQGTGA. Study-wide findings and caveats: The TRB CDR3s that CXCR3-positive naive cells carried were more hydrophobic than those of CXCR3-negative naive cells.

Note on this clonotype: Its antigen is not known.

Carrying UMI labels, the TRB cDNA libraries were prepared through 5' RACE. After re-calling the 5' RACE reads, TCRdb lists one entry per CDR3 protein, DNA absent. This repertoire includes 55,000 to 65,000 distinct CDR3 sequences. The receptor was derived from a human donor in good health. Some clones in this sample may be carry-over from other donors' samples. The sequenced sample was naive CXCR3+ CD8+ T cells from blood. Sample subset: CD45RO-CCR7+CD27+CD95- naive CD8+ T cells expressing CXCR3 (TNR3+). The rearrangement links TRBV7-3 to TRBJ2-7. The CDR3 spells CASSLMDGPYEQYF.